This is a list of T cell receptor beta chains from one sample in a study of CD4 T cells in relation to SARS-CoV-2 and coronaviruses. No antigen has been identified for these receptors. Clones were sequenced by immunoSEQ multiplex PCR, and TCRdb holds only the in-frame ones, with some missing. The sample holds under 25,000 clones, 78% seen once. The specimen sequenced was CD4+ T cells from PBMCs, cultured in vitro. The receptor set was obtained from a human donor in good health. Both conserved end residues are trimmed from each CDR3.

cdr3_aa j_call v_call
ATSVSGWEAGGTGELF TRBJ2-2 TRBV24-1
ASSQRLVNTGELF TRBJ2-2 TRBV4-2
SASPDTQY TRBJ2-3 TRBV20-1
ASMKTSVFSYEQY TRBJ2-7 TRBV2
ASSAVAWGVTEAF TRBJ1-1 TRBV5-5
ASTLPGGNEQF TRBJ2-1 TRBV5-1
ASSGVATDTQY TRBJ2-3 TRBV9
ASSQDRGSDEQY TRBJ2-7 TRBV4-1
AISASEWETEAF TRBJ1-1 TRBV10-3
ASGLRLPGTVSYEQY TRBJ2-7 TRBV12-5
ASSVDNPGGTDTQY TRBJ2-3 TRBV9
ASRLTSPGLDEF TRBJ2-1 TRBV6-5
ASRDNNQPQH TRBJ1-5 TRBV6-4
GARGPARTETQY TRBJ2-5 TRBV5-1
ASSLRDTNEKLF TRBJ1-4 TRBV13
ASSIFFGAADTIY TRBJ1-3 TRBV19
ASSAVDRDYGYT TRBJ1-2 TRBV2
ASSQGQHQPQH TRBJ1-5 TRBV5-1
ASRGGTRDYEQY TRBJ2-7 TRBV19
ASSFGQLSSYEQY TRBJ2-7 TRBV5-6
SVEGTGANTIY TRBJ1-3 TRBV29-1
ASSGGGPQQETQY TRBJ2-5 TRBV5-1
ASSLQGARNEQY TRBJ2-7 TRBV27
ASSQGTHYEQY TRBJ2-7 TRBV7-9
ASSPRPTPYNEQF TRBJ2-1 TRBV4-1
ATSDPPGQEKETQY TRBJ2-5 TRBV24-1
ARTAGRNTEAF TRBJ1-1 TRBV2
ASSGTSGRSTDTQY TRBJ2-3 TRBV5-1
ASSTWSRYVLT TRBJ2-6 TRBV5-6
SVADTAGGYEQY TRBJ2-7 TRBV29-1
ASSLAGTVEEKLF TRBJ1-4 TRBV7-9